The text below deals with one T cell receptor (beta chain). Only one count was recorded for this clone. Its recognized antigen is unknown. The record has no base qualities; no much larger clone is one base away. Genomic DNA was isolated from the sorted cells so that the TCRbeta CDR3 region could be sequenced. TCRbeta CDR3 regions were sequenced using the immunoSEQ Assay. The source is immuneACCESS, and TCRdb retained only in-frame sequences with V and J called. Part of the clones is not carried over; for the studies checked, unresolved V genes explain less than half of this, and the remainder is unexplained. The sample table lists about 15,000 clones, roughly three quarters of them with a count of one. The top ten clones comprise approximately 41% of the sample. This record comes from a study of OX40 agonist ivuxolimab in advanced cancers. The study in broad terms: Ivuxolimab was a fully human IgG2 agonistic monoclonal antibody targeting the costimulatory receptor OX40 (CD134). Intravenous ivuxolimab was administered to patients every 2 weeks at six dose levels: 0.01, 0.1, 0.3, 1.5, 3 and 10 mg/kg. Among the 50 to 55 dose-escalation patients, around 20 had hepatocellular carcinoma, about 15 melanoma, 9 renal cell carcinoma and 9 head and neck cancer. In the dose-escalation cohort, 75% to 90% of patients were male, and the mean age was 60 years with a range of roughly 23 to 79. Prior anti-PD-1, anti-PD-L1 or anti-CTLA-4 therapy was permitted, and approximately 40% of dose-escalation patients had received checkpoint inhibitors. Partial responses were achieved by three dose-escalation patients, of whom one had hepatocellular carcinoma and two had cutaneous melanoma. The point of sequencing TCRbeta in the periphery was to test whether ivuxolimab changed TCR sequence diversity and drove clonal T-cell expansion. The monotherapy dose-escalation portion (N ≈ 52 patients) of the phase I ivuxolimab trial is reported in the paper.

The trial excluded patients who had a history of autoimmune disease or who were on systemic immunosuppression. Peripheral blood for TCR sequencing was drawn from every dose cohort at baseline, at cycle 4 day 1 and at cycle 7 day 1. Samples were obtained from an open-label, multicenter, first-in-human phase I dose-escalation trial of ivuxolimab. The trial enrolled adults with locally advanced or metastatic head and neck squamous cell, hepatocellular, melanoma or renal cell carcinoma. CD4+ and CD8+ T cells were sorted separately from peripheral blood before TCR sequencing. Paper-wide results and their limitations: Partial responders in the 0.1-3.0 mg/kg groups had among the lowest normalized peripheral clonal expansion, especially among CD8+ T cells. After ivuxolimab, CD8+ T cells had more expanded clones than CD4+ T cells on average. Low levels of normalized T-cell clonal expansion were also seen in some patients who did not respond. Clonal expansion of both CD4+ and CD8+ blood T cells was observed from baseline to week 6 at doses 0.1 to 3.0 mg/kg. Antigen specificity was not determined for the clonally expanded peripheral T cells.

The clonotype originates from an adult with an advanced solid tumor such as melanoma, head and neck, liver or kidney cancer. The sample here was CD4+ or CD8+ T cells sorted from blood, taken in a trial of the OX40 agonist ivuxolimab.

This receptor has the CDR3 CASRVSGGVAGNTIYF. The DNA is TGTGCCAGCAGGGTGTCAGGGGGAGTTGCTGGAAACACCATATATTTT. The rearranged segments are TRBV28 and TRBJ1-3; 7 bases in the junction line up with TRBD1. The germline V gene gives CDR1 as MDHEN and CDR2 as SYDVKM. V and J are trimmed by 6 bases and 2 bases, and the gene matches miss 10 bases of the junction. Measured from the cysteine to the phenylalanine, the CDR3 is 16 residues long. Solely the CDR3 DNA is kept, with 48 bases framed from the first base.